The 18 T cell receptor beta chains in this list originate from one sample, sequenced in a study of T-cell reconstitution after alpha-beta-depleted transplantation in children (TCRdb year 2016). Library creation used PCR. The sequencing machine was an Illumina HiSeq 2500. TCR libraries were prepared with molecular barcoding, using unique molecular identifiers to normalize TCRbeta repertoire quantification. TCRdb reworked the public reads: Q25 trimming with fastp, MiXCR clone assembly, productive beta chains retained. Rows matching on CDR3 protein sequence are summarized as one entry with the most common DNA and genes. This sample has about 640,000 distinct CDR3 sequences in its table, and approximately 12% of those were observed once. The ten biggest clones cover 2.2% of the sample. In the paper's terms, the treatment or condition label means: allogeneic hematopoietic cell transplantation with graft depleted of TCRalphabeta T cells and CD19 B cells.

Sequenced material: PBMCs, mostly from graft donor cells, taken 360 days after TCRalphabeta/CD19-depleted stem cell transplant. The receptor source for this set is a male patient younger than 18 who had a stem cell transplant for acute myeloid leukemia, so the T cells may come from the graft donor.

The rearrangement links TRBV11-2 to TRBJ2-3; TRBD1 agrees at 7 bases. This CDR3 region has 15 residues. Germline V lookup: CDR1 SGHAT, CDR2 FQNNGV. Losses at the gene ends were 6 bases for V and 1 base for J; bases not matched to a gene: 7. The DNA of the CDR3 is TGTGCCAGCAGATATCGACAGGGTGGCACAGATACGCAGTATTTT. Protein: CASRYRQGGTDTQYF.

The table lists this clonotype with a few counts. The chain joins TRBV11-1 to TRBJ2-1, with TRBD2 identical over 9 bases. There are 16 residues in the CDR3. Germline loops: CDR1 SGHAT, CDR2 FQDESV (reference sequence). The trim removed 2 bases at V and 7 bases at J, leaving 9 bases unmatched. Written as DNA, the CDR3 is TGTGCCAGCAGCTTATTTAAGGGACTAGCTGGGAATGAGCAGTTCTTC. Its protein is CASSLFKGLAGNEQFF.

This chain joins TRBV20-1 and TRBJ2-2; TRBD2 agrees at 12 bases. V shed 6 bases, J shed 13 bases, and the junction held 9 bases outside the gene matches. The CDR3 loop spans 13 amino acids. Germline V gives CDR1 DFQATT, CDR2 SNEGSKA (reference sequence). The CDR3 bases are TGCAGTGCCAGACTAGCGGGAGATGGTGGGCTGTTTTTT. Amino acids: CSARLAGDGGLFF.

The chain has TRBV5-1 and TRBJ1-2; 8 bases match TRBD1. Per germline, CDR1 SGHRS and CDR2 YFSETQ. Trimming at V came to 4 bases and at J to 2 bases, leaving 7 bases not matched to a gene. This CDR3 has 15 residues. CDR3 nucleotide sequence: TGCGCCAGCAGCACCGACAGGGGTGAAAACTATGGCTACACCTTC. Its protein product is CASSTDRGENYGYTF.

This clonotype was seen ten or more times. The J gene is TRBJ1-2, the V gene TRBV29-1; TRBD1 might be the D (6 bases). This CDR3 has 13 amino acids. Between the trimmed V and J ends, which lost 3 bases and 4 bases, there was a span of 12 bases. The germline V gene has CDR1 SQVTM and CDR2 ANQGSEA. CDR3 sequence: CSVDLDRTYGYTF. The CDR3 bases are TGCAGCGTTGACCTAGACAGGACCTATGGCTACACCTTC.

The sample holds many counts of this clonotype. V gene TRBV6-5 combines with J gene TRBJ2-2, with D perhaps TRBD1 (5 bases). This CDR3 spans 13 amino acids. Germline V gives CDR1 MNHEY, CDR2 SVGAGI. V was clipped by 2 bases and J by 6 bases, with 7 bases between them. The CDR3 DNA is TGTGCCAGCAGTTACGGGGCGGCCGGGGAGCTGTTTTTT. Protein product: CASSYGAAGELFF.

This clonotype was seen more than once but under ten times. The CDR3 bases are TGTGCCAGCAGCTTGGGAGGGGCGGGGTACAATGAGCAGTTCTTC. Translating gives CASSLGGAGYNEQFF. J is TRBJ2-1 and V is TRBV11-2; 7 bases line up with TRBD2. With V trimmed by 3 bases and J by 4 bases, 6 bases remained unmatched. The CDR3 covers 15 residues. Germline assignment: CDR1 SGHAT and CDR2 FQNNGV.

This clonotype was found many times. The CDR3 bases are TGTGCCACCCGGGACCCCAGCTCCTACGAGCAGTACTTC. It is translated as CATRDPSSYEQYF. This chain joins TRBV28 and TRBJ2-7; tentatively, D is TRBD1 or TRBD2 (5 bases each). The V gene lost 10 bases and the J gene lost 0 bases, with 13 bases spanning the gap. Per the germline V gene, CDR1 is MDHEN and CDR2 is SYDVKM. CDR3 length: 13 residues.

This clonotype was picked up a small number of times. For the CDR3, the DNA is TGTGCCAGCAGTGAGTTACCGGACTCGTTACCCGGGGAGCTGTTTTTT. It is translated as CASSELPDSLPGELFF. This chain uses TRBV6-4 with TRBJ2-2, with D perhaps TRBD2 (5 bases). Germline V gene sequence: CDR1 MRHNA, CDR2 SNTAGT. The CDR3 consists of 16 residues. The ends were cut back, 3 bases at V and 6 bases at J, with 17 bases in the middle.

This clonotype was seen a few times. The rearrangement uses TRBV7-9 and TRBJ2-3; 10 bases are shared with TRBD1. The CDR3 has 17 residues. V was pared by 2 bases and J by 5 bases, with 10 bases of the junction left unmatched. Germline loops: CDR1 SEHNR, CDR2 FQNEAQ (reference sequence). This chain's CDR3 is CASSLSPGQGILDTQYF. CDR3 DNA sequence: TGTGCCAGCAGCTTATCCCCGGGACAGGGGATTCTAGATACGCAGTATTTT.

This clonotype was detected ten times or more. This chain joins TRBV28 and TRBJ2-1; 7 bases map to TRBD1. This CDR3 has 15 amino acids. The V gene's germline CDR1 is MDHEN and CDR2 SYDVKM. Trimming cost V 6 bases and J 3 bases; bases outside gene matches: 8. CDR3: CASSRQGVGYNEQFF. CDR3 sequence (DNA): TGTGCCAGCAGCCGTCAGGGGGTGGGCTACAATGAGCAGTTCTTC.

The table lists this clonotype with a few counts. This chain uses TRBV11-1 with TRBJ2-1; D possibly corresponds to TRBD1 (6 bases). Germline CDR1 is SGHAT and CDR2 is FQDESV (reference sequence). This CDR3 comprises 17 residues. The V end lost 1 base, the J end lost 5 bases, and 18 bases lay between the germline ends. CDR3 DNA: TGTGCCAGCAGCTTAGATTCGCCCGGGACAAAAAACAATGAGCAGTTCTTC. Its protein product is CASSLDSPGTKNNEQFF.

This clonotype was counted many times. The CDR3 nucleotides read TGTGCCGCCTTCGAGGGGACAGGGAAGAGCACAGATACGCAGTATTTT. It codes for CAAFEGTGKSTDTQYF. The chain joins TRBV28 to TRBJ2-3, with TRBD1 matching over 9 bases. The CDR3 has 16 amino acids. Germline loops: CDR1 MDHEN, CDR2 SYDVKM. The V segment lost 11 bases and the J segment 0 bases; nucleotides outside the gene matches: 12.

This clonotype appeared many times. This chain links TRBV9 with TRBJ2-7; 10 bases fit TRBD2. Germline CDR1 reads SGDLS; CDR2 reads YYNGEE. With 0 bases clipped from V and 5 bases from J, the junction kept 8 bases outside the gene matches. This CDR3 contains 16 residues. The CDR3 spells CASSVDPSGSLDEQYF. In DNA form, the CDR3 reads TGTGCCAGCAGCGTAGACCCTAGCGGGAGTTTGGACGAGCAGTACTTC. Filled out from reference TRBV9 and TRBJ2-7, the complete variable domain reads DSGVTQTPKHLITATGQRVTLRCSPRSGDLSVYWYQQSLDQGLQFLIQYYNGEERAKGNILERFSAQQFPDLHSELNLSSLELGDSALYFCASSVDPSGSLDEQYFGPGTRLTVT.

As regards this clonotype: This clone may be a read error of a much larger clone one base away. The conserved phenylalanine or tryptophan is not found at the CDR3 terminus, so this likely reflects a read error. The CDR3 region is CASSSPGLLQETQYY. The CDR3 DNA reads TGTGCCAGCAGCTCTCCGGGACTGCTTCAAGAGACCCAGTACTAC. The genes are TRBV7-9 and TRBJ2-5; D might be TRBD2 (6 bases). Germline CDR1 is SEHNR and CDR2 is FQNEAQ (reference sequence). This CDR3 has 15 residues. The ends were cut back, 4 bases at V and 2 bases at J, with 14 bases in the middle.

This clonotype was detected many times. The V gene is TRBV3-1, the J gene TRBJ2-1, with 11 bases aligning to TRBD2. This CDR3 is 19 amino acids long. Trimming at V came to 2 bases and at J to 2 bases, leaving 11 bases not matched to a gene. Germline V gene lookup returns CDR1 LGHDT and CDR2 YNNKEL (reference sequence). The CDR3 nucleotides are TGTGCCAGCAGCCAATTAGCGCCTAGCGGGAGGCTCACCTACAATGAGCAGTTCTTC. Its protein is CASSQLAPSGRLTYNEQFF.

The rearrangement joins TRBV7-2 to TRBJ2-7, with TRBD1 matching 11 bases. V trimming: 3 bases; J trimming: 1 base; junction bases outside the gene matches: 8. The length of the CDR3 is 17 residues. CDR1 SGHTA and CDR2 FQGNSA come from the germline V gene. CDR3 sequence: CASSFPDRGRKSYEQYF. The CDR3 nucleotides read TGTGCCAGCAGCTTCCCGGACAGGGGGCGAAAATCCTACGAGCAGTACTTC.

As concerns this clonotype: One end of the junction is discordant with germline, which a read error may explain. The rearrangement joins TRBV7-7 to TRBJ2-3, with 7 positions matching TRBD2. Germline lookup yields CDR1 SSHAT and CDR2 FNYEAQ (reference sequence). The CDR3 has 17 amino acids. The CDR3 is CASSLGSGRLGTDTQYF. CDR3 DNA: TGTGCTAGCAGCTTAGGGTCCGGGAGGTTAGGCACAGATACGCAGTATTTT.